This is a list of T cell receptor beta chains from one sample in a study of OX40 agonist ivuxolimab in advanced cancers. TCRdb keeps only in-frame clones here, not all; method: immunoSEQ multiplex PCR. The repertoire holds tens of thousands of clones, with approximately 89% as singletons. The source was CD4+ or CD8+ T cells sorted from blood, collected in a trial of the OX40 agonist ivuxolimab. The receptor set was obtained from an adult with an advanced solid tumor such as melanoma, head and neck, liver or kidney cancer. The CDR3 runs from the conserved cysteine through the conserved F or W. Fields, in order: J gene, V gene, D gene, clone size, CDR3 protein. The D gene is left open where the match is weak. The listing skips clone size in some rows; elsewhere it reads once, few, many or a size class.

>TRBJ2-7|TRBV27|TRBD1|NA
CASTRQGTHEQYF
>TRBJ1-6|TRBV5-1|TRBD1|NA
CASSLGDRENSPLHF
>TRBJ1-6|TRBV7-8|NA|NA
CASSSADTLHF
>TRBJ2-5|TRBV7-9|NA|NA
CAGETTGGAETQYF
>TRBJ2-3|TRBV27|TRBD2|NA
CASSPVRLAGLPDTQYF
>TRBJ2-2|TRBV7-2|NA|NA
CASSLANRNTGELFF
>TRBJ2-1|TRBV5-4|TRBD1|NA
CASSIGQGNYNEQFF
>TRBJ1-5|TRBV27|NA|NA
CASSGGTSTGNQPQHF
>TRBJ1-1|TRBV4-2|TRBD1|NA
CASSQDYRGQTEAFF
>TRBJ2-7|TRBV29-1|TRBD1|NA
CSVVGTGAYEQYF
>TRBJ1-5|TRBV18|NA|NA
CASSDGDSPQHF
>NA|TRBV10-3|NA|NA
CAISESHGGHEQYF
>TRBJ2-1|TRBV10-2|NA|NA
CASKRQGDYNEQFF
>TRBJ1-5|TRBV4-1|NA|NA
CASSRGGQPQHF
>TRBJ1-2|TRBV30|NA|NA
CAWSVGSLNYGYTF
>TRBJ1-5|TRBV2|NA|medium-sized
CASSEIYGDQPQHF
>TRBJ1-5|TRBV30|NA|few
CAWTGGQYNQPQHF
>TRBJ1-4|TRBV15|NA|NA
CATRFGGGDEKLFF
>TRBJ1-3|TRBV5-4|TRBD1|NA
CASTEDRVGNTIYF
>TRBJ2-3|TRBV10-3|TRBD1|once
CAISERDSRTDTQYF
>TRBJ2-3|TRBV7-3|NA|NA
CASSLQAADTQYF
>TRBJ1-6|TRBV7-2|TRBD1|NA
CASSSKTGDSPLHF
>TRBJ1-1|TRBV4-2|TRBD1|NA
CASSHRQGGNTEAFF